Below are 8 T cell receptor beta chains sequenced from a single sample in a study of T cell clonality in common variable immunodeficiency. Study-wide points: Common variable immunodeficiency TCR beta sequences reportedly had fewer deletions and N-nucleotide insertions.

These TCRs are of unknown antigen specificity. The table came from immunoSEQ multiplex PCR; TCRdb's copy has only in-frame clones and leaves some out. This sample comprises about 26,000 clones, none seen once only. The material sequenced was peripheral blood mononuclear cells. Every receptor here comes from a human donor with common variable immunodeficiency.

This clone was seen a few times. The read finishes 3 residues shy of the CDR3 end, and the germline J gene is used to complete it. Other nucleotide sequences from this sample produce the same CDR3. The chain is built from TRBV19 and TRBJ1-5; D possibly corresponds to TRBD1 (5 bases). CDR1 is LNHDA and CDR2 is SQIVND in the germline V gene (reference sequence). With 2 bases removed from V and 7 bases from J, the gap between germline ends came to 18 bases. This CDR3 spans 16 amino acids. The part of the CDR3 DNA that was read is TGTGCCAGTAGTATACAACAGGTTAATAACGGGCAGCCC. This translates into CASSIQQVNNGQP. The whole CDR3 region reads CASSIQQVNNGQPQHF.

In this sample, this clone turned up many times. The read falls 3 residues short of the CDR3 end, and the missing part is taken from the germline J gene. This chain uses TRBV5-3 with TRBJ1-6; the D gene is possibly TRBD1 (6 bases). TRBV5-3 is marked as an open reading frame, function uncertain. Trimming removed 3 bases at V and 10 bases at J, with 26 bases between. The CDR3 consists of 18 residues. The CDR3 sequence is CARSYSTWGLRKDSPLHF. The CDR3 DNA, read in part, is TGTGCCAGAAGCTATTCTACGTGGGGGCTCCGCAAAGACTCACCC.

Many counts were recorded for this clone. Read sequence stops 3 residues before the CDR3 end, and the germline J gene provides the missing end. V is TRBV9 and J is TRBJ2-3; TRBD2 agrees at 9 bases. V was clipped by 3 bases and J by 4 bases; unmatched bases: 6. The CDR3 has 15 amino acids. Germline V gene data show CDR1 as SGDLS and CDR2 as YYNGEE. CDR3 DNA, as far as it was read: TGTGCCAGCAGCGGGATGACTAGCGGCTCAGATACG. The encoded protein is CASSGMTSGSDT. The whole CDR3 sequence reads CASSGMTSGSDTQYF.

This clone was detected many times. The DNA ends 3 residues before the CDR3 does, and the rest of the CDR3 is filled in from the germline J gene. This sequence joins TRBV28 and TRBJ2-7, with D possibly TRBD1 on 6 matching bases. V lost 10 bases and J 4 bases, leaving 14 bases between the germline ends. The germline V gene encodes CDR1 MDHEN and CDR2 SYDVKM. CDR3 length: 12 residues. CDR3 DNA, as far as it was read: TGTGCCACCAGACAGGAAACTTACGAG. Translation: CATRQETYE. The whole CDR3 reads CATRQETYEQYF.

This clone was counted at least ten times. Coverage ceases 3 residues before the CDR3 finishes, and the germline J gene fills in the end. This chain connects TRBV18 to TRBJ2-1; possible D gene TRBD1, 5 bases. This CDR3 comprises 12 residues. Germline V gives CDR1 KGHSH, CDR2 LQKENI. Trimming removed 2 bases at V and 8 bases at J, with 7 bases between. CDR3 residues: CASSPRGDEQFF. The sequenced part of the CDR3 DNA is TGTGCCAGCTCACCAAGGGGCGATGAG.

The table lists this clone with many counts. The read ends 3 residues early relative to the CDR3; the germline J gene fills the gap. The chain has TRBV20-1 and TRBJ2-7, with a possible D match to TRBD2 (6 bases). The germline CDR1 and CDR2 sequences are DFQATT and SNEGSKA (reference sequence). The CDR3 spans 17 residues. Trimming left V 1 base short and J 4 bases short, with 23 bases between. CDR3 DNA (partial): TGCAGTGCTAGAGGATACCTGGGGCTAGCGATCAGGTACGAG. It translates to CSARGYLGLAIRYE. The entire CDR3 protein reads CSARGYLGLAIRYEQYF.

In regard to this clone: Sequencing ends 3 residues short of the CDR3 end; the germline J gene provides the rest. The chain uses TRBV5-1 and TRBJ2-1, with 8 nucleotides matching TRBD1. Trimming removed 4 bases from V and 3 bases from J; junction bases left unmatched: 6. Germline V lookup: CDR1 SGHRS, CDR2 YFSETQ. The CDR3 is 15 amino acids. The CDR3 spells CASSPLGQGYNEQFF. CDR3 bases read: TGCGCCAGCAGCCCCCTTGGACAGGGCTACAATGAG.

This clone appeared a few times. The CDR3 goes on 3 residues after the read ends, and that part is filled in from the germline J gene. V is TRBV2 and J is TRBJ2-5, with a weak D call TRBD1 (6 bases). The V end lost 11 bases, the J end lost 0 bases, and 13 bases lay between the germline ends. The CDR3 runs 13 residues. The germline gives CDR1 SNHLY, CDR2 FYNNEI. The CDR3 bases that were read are TGTGCCGGGTCTCGGGACAACCAAGAGACC. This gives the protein CAGSRDNQET. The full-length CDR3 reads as CAGSRDNQETQYF.